The 3 T cell receptor beta chains in this list originate from one sample, sequenced in a study of early T cells in non-severe SARS-CoV-2 infection. MiXCR was run by TCRdb on the 5' RACE reads, yielding one entry per CDR3 protein. This sample has around 55,000 distinct CDR3 sequences, with 6.5% to 7.5% found just once. Sequencing used whole blood, obtained at baseline. All receptors come from an adult who was a healthcare worker with PCR-confirmed SARS-CoV-2 infection or an uninfected control (not recorded which).

This clonotype was detected a few times. The V and J genes are TRBV9 and TRBJ1-4; D remains unclear. The length of the CDR3 is 13 residues. Germline assignment: CDR1 SGDLS and CDR2 YYNGEE. V gave up 0 bases and J gave up 7 bases, with 7 bases separating them. The CDR3 nucleotides are TGTGCCAGCAGCGTAGACGTGGGTGAAAAACTGTTTTTT. It encodes CASSVDVGEKLFF.

This clonotype was seen at least ten times. The chain combines TRBV10-1 with TRBJ2-1; D ambiguous. Looked up from germline, CDR1 is WNHNN and CDR2 is SYGVQD (reference sequence). The V gene lost 8 bases and the J gene lost 8 bases, with 25 bases spanning the gap. The CDR3 spans 16 residues. CDR3 loop: CASSRQTLVGLDEQFF. CDR3 coding DNA: TGCGCCAGCTCCCGCCAGACACTTGTCGGGCTCGATGAGCAGTTCTTC.

This clonotype was recorded many times. The genes are TRBV7-9 and TRBJ1-2; 9 nucleotides align to TRBD1. The CDR3 is 16 amino acids. Germline values: CDR1 SEHNR, CDR2 FQNEAQ (reference sequence). V shed 6 bases and J 7 bases; nucleotides not matched to a gene: 15. This CDR3 is CASSQQAGTGSFGYTF. DNA of the CDR3: TGTGCCAGCAGTCAACAAGCCGGGACAGGGTCTTTTGGCTACACCTTC.